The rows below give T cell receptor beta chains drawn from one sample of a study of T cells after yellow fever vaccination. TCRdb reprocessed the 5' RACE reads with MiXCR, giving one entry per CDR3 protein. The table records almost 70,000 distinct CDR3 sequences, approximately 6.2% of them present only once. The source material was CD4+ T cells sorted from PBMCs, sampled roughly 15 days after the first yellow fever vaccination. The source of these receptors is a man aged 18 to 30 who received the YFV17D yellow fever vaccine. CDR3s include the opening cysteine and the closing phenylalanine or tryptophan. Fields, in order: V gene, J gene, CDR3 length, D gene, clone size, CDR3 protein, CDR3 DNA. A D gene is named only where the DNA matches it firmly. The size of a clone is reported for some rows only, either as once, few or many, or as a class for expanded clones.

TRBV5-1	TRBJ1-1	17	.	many	CASSLALLTRVNTEAFF	TGCGCCAGCAGCTTGGCCCTCCTCACTCGGGTGAACACTGAAGCTTTCTTT
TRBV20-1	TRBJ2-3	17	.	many	CSARDTVGRGATDTQYF	TGCAGTGCTAGAGATACAGTGGGGAGAGGGGCCACAGATACGCAGTATTTT
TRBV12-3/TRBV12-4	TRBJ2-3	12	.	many	CASRPSTDTQYF	TGTGCCAGCAGGCCAAGCACAGATACGCAGTATTTT
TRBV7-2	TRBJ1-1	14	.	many	CASSFDSLGTEAFF	TGTGCCAGCAGCTTTGACAGCCTGGGGACTGAAGCTTTCTTT
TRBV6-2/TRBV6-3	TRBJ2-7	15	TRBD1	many	CASSYRDRSKSEQYF	TGTGCCAGCAGTTACCGGGACAGGTCGAAATCCGAGCAGTACTTC
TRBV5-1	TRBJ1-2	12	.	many	CASSSLGAGYTF	TGCGCCAGCAGCTCGTTAGGGGCCGGCTACACCTTC
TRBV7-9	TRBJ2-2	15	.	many	CASSSGLRNTGELFF	TGTGCCAGCAGCTCGGGACTTCGGAACACCGGGGAGCTGTTTTTT
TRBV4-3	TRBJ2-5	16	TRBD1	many	CASSQRRDRGQETQYF	TGCGCCAGCAGCCAGCGCCGGGACAGGGGCCAAGAGACCCAGTACTTC
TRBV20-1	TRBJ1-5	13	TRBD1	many	CSAYGTGGQPQHF	TGCAGTGCTTACGGGACAGGGGGGCAGCCCCAGCATTTT
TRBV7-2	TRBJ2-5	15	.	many	CASSPTGAPMKTQYF	TGTGCCAGCAGCCCTACTGGCGCACCCATGAAGACCCAGTACTTC
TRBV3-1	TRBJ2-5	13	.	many	CASSQDRRATQYF	TGTGCCAGCAGCCAAGATCGGAGAGCGACCCAGTACTTC
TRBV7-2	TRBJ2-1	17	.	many	CASSLIGAGSSYNEQFF	TGTGCCAGCAGCTTAATTGGGGCGGGGAGCTCCTACAATGAGCAGTTCTTC
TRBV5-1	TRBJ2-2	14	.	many	CASSLVGQNQELFF	TGCGCCAGCAGCTTGGTAGGACAGAACCAGGAGCTGTTTTTT
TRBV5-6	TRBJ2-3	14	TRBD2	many	CASSLDLAGGREYF	TGTGCCAGCAGCTTGGATTTAGCGGGGGGCAGGGAGTATTTT
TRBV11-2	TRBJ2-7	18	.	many	CASSLFGVGGPSPPEQYF	TGTGCCAGCAGCTTATTCGGTGTCGGGGGGCCCTCTCCTCCGGAGCAGTACTTC
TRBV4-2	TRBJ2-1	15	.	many	CASSQYPSMLDEQFF	TGTGCCAGCAGCCAATACCCTAGTATGTTGGATGAGCAGTTCTTC
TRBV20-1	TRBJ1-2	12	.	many	CSASGGSYGYTF	TGCAGTGCTAGCGGGGGCTCCTATGGCTACACCTTC
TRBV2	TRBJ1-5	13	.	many	CASSDSGNQPQHF	TGTGCCAGCAGCGACAGTGGCAATCAGCCCCAGCATTTT
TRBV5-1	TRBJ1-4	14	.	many	CASSLEGPGEKLFF	TGCGCCAGCAGCTTGGAAGGGCCCGGGGAAAAACTGTTTTTT
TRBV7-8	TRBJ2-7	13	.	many	CASSLNPTYEQYF	TGTGCCAGCAGCCTCAACCCGACCTACGAGCAGTACTTC
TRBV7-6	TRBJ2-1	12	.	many	CASSLGPFEQFF	TGTGCCAGCAGCTTAGGGCCCTTTGAGCAGTTCTTC
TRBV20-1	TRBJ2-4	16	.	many	CSARDVRASRKNIQYF	TGCAGTGCTAGAGATGTCAGGGCGTCTCGAAAAAACATTCAGTACTTC
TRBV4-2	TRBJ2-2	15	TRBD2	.	CASSQVTSGGGELFF	TGTGCCAGCAGCCAAGTGACTAGCGGGGGGGGGGAGCTGTTTTTT
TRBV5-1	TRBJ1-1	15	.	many	CASSDSVGMNTEAFF	TGCGCCAGCAGCGACTCGGTGGGCATGAACACTGAAGCTTTCTTT
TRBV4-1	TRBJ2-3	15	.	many	CASSLLGLGSDTQYF	TGCGCCAGCAGCCTGCTGGGACTTGGATCAGATACGCAGTATTTT
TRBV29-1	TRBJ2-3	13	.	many	CSVGGRTTDTQYF	TGCAGCGTTGGAGGGCGAACCACAGATACGCAGTATTTT
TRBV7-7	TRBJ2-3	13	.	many	CASSLLRYDTQYF	TGTGCTAGCAGCTTACTTCGGTACGATACGCAGTATTTT
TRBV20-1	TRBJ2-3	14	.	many	CSARDKRHTDTQYF	TGCAGTGCTAGAGATAAGCGACACACAGATACGCAGTATTTT
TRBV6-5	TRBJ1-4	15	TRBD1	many	CASSSLDRGHEKLFF	TGTGCCAGCAGTTCCCTCGACAGGGGGCATGAAAAACTGTTTTTT
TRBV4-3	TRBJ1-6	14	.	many	CASSQVLRVSGLHF	TGCGCCAGCAGCCAAGTTCTTCGGGTTTCAGGCCTCCACTTT
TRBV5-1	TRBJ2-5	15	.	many	CASSPQGRVQETQYF	TGCGCCAGCAGCCCGCAAGGTCGGGTCCAAGAGACCCAGTACTTC
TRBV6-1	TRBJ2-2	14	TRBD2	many	CASTSGTSTGELFF	TGTGCCAGCACCTCCGGGACTAGCACCGGGGAGCTGTTTTTT
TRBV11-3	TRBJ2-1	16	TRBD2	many	CASSLDMAGGLVEQFF	TGTGCCAGCAGCTTAGATATGGCGGGGGGGTTGGTTGAGCAGTTCTTC
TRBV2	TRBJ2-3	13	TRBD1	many	CANSRGRTDTQYF	TGTGCCAACTCCAGGGGGCGGACAGATACGCAGTATTTT
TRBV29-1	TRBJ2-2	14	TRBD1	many	CSAGTGGGTGELFF	TGCAGCGCCGGGACAGGGGGCGGAACCGGGGAGCTGTTTTTT
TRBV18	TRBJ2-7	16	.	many	CASSPRDPGNRYEQYF	TGTGCCAGCTCACCCCGGGACCCGGGGAATCGTTACGAGCAGTACTTC
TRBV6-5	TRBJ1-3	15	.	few	CASSYGWGSGNTIYF	TGTGCCAGCAGTTACGGGTGGGGCTCTGGAAACACCATATATTTT
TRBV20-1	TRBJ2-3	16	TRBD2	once	CCARDPSGGVTDTQYF	TGCTGTGCTAGAGATCCCAGCGGGGGGGTCACAGATACGCAGTATTTT
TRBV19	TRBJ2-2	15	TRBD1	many	CASSIWGQGIGELFF	TGTGCCAGTAGTATATGGGGACAGGGGATCGGGGAGCTGTTTTTT
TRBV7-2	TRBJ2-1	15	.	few	CASTVRGDLYNEQFF	TGTGCCAGCACCGTGCGCGGGGATCTCTACAATGAGCAGTTCTTC
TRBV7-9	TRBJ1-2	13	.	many	CASSLQTDYGYTF	TGTGCCAGCAGCTTACAGACAGACTATGGCTACACCTTC
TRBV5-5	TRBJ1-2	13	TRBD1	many	CASSTTGGGGYTF	TGTGCCAGCAGCACAACAGGGGGCGGAGGCTACACCTTC
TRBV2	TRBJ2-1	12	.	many	CASSATYNEQFF	TGTGCCAGCAGTGCCACCTACAATGAGCAGTTCTTC
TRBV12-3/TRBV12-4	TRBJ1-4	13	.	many	CASSSYREEKLFF	TGTGCCAGCAGCTCTTACAGGGAGGAAAAACTGTTTTTT
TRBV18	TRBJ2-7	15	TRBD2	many	CASSTRRGDSYEQYF	TGTGCCAGCTCAACCCGACGGGGGGACTCCTACGAGCAGTACTTC
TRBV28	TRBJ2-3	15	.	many	CASSAGGRGTDTQYF	TGTGCCAGCAGCGCCGGGGGAAGGGGGACAGATACGCAGTATTTT
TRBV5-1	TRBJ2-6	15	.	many	CASSPGTPGANVLTF	TGCGCCAGCAGCCCCGGGACCCCTGGGGCCAACGTCCTGACTTTC
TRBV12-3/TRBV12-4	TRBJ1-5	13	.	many	CASRSGRPGPQHF	TGTGCCAGCAGATCGGGACGGCCAGGGCCCCAGCATTTT
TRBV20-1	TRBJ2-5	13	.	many	CSAPRHVGETQYF	TGCAGTGCTCCACGACACGTAGGGGAGACCCAGTACTTC
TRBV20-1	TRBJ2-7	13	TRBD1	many	CSARWTGDYEQYF	TGCAGTGCTAGGTGGACAGGGGATTACGAGCAGTACTTC
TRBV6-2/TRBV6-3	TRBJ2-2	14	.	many	CASMWTPNTGELFF	TGTGCCAGCATGTGGACTCCGAACACCGGGGAGCTGTTTTTT
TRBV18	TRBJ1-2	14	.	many	CASSPPGRREGYTF	TGTGCCAGCTCACCACCGGGCAGACGCGAAGGCTACACCTTC
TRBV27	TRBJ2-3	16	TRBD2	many	CASSAAAGGPVDTQYF	TGTGCCAGCAGTGCCGCCGCGGGGGGGCCGGTGGATACGCAGTATTTT
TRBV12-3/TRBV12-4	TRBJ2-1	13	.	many	CASSFWGDNEQFF	TGTGCCAGCAGTTTTTGGGGGGACAATGAGCAGTTCTTC
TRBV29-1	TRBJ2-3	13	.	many	CSVDRYIEDTQYF	TGCAGCGTTGACCGATACATTGAGGACACGCAGTATTTT
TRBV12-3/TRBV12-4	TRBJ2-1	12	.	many	CASSHPGVAQFF	TGTGCCAGCAGCCACCCAGGGGTTGCGCAGTTCTTC
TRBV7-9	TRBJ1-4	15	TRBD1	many	CASRVTGGPKEKLFF	TGTGCCAGCAGGGTGACAGGGGGCCCGAAGGAAAAACTGTTTTTT
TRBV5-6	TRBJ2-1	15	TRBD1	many	CASSWSGQGVDEQFF	TGTGCCAGCAGCTGGTCGGGACAGGGTGTCGATGAGCAGTTCTTC
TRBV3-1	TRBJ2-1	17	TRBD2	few	CASSRAGGGGSYNEQFF	TGTGCCAGCAGCCGCGCTGGGGGGGGGGGATCCTACAATGAGCAGTTCTTC
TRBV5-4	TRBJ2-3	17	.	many	CASSPFGGASNTDTQYF	TGTGCCAGCAGCCCCTTTGGGGGGGCGTCCAACACAGATACGCAGTATTTT